In this sample, the clone carrying this T cell receptor beta chain turned up a few times. What it binds is not known. The germline gives CDR1 SGHNT, CDR2 YENEEA. The CDR3 extends over 14 amino acids. V gave up 5 bases and J gave up 1 base, with 10 bases separating them. Tumor tissue was taken before any definitive surgery or chemotherapy was given. These data belong to a study of high-grade serous ovarian cancer treatment subgroups. The wider study: Each sample yielded on average roughly 7,000 unique TCR beta rearrangements from around 15,000 reads.

Data came from immunoSEQ multiplex PCR; TCRdb stores just in-frame clones and leaves some out. This table holds 7,000 to 10,000 clones, about 76% found once. General study points: Different patients shared almost no repertoire; same-patient tumors shared about 0.11 to 0.85. TCR relatedness rose with neoantigen level and trended with mutation load.

This chain joins TRBV11-3 and TRBJ2-3; tentative D call: TRBD1 (6 bases). Sample: tumor tissue. The sequence derives from a human donor with high-grade serous ovarian cancer. DNA for the CDR3: TGTGCCAGCAGCCCAAACAGGGGCACAGATACGCAGTATTTT. Its translation: CASSPNRGTDTQYF.